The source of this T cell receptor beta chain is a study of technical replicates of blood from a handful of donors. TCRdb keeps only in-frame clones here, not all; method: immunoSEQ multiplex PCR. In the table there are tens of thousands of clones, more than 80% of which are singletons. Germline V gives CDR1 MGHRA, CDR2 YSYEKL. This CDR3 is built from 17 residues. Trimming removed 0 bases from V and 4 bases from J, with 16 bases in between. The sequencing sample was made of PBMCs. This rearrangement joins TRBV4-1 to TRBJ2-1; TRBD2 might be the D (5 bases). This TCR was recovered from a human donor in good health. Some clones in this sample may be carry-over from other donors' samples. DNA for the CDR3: TGCGCCAGCAGCCAAGATGGACGACTAACTCCTTACAATGAGCAGTTCTTC. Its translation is CASSQDGRLTPYNEQFF.